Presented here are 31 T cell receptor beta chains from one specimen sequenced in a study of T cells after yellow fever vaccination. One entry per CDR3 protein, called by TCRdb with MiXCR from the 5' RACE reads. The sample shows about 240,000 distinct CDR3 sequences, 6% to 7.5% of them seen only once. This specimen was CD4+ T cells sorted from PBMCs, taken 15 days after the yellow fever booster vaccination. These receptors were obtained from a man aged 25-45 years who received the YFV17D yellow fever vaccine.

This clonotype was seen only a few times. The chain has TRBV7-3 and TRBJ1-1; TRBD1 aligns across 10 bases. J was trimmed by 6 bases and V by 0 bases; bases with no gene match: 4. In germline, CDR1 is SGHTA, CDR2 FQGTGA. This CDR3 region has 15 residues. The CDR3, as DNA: TGTGCCAGCAGCTTAACTGTTGGACAGGGGGCTGAAGCTTTCTTT. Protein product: CASSLTVGQGAEAFF.

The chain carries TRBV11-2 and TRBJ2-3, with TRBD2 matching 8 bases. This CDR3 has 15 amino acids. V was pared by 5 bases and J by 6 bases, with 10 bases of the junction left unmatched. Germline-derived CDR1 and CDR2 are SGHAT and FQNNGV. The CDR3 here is CASSPLDRGRDTQYF. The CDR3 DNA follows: TGTGCCAGCAGCCCATTGGACCGCGGGAGGGATACGCAGTATTTT.

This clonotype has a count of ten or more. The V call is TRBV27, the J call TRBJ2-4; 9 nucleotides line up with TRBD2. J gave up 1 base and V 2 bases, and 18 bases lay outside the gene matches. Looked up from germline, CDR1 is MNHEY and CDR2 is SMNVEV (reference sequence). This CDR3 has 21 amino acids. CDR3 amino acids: CASSLNWPLAGTPDAKNIQYF. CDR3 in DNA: TGTGCCAGCAGTTTAAATTGGCCTCTAGCGGGAACCCCCGATGCCAAAAACATTCAGTACTTC.

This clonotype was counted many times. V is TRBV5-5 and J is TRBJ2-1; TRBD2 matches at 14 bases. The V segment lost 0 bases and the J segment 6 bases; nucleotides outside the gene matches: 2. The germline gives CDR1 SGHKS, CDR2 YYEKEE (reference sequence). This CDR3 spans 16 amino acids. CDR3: CASSLGLAGGPNEQFF. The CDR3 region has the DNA TGTGCCAGCAGCTTGGGACTAGCGGGAGGGCCCAATGAGCAGTTCTTC. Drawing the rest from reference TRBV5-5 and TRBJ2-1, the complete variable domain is DAGVTQSPTHLIKTRGQQVTLRCSPISGHKSVSWYQQVLGQGPQFIFQYYEKEERGRGNFPDRFSARQFPNYSSELNVNALLLGDSALYLCASSLGLAGGPNEQFFGPGTRLTVL.

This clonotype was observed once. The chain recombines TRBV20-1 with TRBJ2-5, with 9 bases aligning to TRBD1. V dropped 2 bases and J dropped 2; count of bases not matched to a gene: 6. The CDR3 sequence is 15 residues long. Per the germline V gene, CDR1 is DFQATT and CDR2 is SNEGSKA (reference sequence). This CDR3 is CSARRGTGLQETQYF. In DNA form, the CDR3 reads TGCAGTGCTAGAAGGGGGACAGGGCTACAAGAGACCCAGTACTTC.

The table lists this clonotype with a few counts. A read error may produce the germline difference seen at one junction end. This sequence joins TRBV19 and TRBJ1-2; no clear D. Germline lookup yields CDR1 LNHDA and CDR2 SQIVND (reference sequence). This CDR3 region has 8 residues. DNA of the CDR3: TGTGCCAGTATTGGTATCCACTTC. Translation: CASIGIHF.

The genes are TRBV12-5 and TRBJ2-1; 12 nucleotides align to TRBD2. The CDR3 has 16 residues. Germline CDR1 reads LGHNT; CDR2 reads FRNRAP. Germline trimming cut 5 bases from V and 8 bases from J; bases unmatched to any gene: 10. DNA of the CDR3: TGTGCTAGTGGTCGTTCCGGACTAGCGGGAAGGGATGAGCAGTTCTTC. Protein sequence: CASGRSGLAGRDEQFF.

The CDR3 DNA is TGTGCCATCAGTGACAGGGGGGCCTACGAGCAGTACTTC. This encodes CAISDRGAYEQYF. The chain employs TRBV10-3 and TRBJ2-7, with a weak D call TRBD1 (7 bases). The CDR3 covers 13 residues. CDR1 and CDR2 (germline): ENHRY, SYGVKD. V shed 3 bases and J shed 2 bases, with 8 bases lying between them.

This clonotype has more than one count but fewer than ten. The CDR3 nucleotides read TGTGCCAGCAGCTCCCCGTCGATGGGAAGGAGCGGGACCAGCACAGATACGCAGTATTTT. It encodes CASSSPSMGRSGTSTDTQYF. This chain joins TRBV11-2 and TRBJ2-3, with 7 bases lining up with TRBD2. V dropped 4 bases and J dropped 0; count of bases not matched to a gene: 19. Germline CDR1 SGHAT, CDR2 FQNNGV. This CDR3 comprises 20 residues. Combining the CDR3 with reference TRBV11-2 and TRBJ2-3 gives the whole variable domain EAGVAQSPRYKIIEKRQSVAFWCNPISGHATLYWYQQILGQGPKLLIQFQNNGVVDDSQLPKDRFSAERLKGVDSTLKIQPAKLEDSAVYLCASSSPSMGRSGTSTDTQYFGPGTRLTVL.

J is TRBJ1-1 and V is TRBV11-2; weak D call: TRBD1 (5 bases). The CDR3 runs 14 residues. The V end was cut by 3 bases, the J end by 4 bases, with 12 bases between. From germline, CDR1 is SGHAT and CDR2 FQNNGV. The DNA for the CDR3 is TGTGCCAGCAGCTTCGTTAGGGGTTCCACTGAAGCTTTCTTT. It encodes CASSFVRGSTEAFF.

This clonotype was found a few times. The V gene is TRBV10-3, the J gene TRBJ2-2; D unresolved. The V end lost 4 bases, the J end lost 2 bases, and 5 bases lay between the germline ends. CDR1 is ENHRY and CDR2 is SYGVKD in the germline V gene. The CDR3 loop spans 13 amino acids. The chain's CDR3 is CAISGKNTGELFF. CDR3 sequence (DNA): TGTGCCATCAGTGGGAAAAACACCGGGGAGCTGTTTTTT.

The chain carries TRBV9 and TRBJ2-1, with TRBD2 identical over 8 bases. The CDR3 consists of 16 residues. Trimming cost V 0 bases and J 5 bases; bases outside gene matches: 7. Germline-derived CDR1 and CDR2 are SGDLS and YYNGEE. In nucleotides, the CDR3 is TGTGCCAGCAGCGTAGGGGGCGGGAGGCTTAACAATGAGCAGTTCTTC. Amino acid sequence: CASSVGGGRLNNEQFF.

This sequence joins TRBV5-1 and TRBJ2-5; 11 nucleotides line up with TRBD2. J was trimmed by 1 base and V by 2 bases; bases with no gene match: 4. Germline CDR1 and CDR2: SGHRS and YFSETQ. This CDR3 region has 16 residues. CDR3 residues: CASSFPSGRSQETQYF. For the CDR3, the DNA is TGCGCCAGCAGCTTTCCTAGCGGGAGGTCCCAAGAGACCCAGTACTTC. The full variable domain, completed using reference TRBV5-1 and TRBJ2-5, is KAGVTQTPRYLIKTRGQQVTLSCSPISGHRSVSWYQQTPGQGLQFLFEYFSETQRNKGNFPGRFSGRQFSNSRSEMNVSTLELGDSALYLCASSFPSGRSQETQYFGPGTRLLVL.

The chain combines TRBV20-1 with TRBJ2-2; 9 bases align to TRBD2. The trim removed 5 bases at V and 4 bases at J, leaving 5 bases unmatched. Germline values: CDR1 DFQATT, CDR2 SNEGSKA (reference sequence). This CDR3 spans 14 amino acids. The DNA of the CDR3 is TGCAGTGCTTTAGCGGGAGCTGGCACCGGGGAGCTGTTTTTT. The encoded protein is CSALAGAGTGELFF.

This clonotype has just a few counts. CDR3 coding DNA: TGTGCCAGCAGTTTAGCGCTAGCGGGCGGCGCAGATACGCAGTATTTT. Translating it yields CASSLALAGGADTQYF. The chain links TRBV12-3 or TRBV12-4 to TRBJ2-3; 8 nucleotides agree with TRBD2. There are 16 residues in the CDR3. Trimming took 0 bases from V and 4 from J; bases not matched to a gene: 6.

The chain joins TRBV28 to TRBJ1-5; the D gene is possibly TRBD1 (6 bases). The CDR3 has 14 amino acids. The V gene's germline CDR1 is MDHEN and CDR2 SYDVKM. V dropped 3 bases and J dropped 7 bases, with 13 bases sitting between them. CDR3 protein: CASSFAQGWQPQHF. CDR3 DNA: TGTGCCAGCAGTTTCGCGCAGGGGTGGCAGCCCCAGCATTTT.

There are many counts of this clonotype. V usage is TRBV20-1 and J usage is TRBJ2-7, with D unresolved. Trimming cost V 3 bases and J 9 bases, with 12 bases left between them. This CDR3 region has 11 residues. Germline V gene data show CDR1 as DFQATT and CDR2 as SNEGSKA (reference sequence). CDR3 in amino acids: CSARPQERQYF. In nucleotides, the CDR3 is TGCAGTGCTAGGCCCCAGGAAAGGCAGTACTTC.

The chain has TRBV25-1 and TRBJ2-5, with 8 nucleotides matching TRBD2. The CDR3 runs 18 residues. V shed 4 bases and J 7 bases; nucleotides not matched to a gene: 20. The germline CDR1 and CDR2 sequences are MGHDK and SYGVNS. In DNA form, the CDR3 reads TGTGCCAGCAGTGTTACCGCCCTAGCGGGCAGTCCTTCAGGGACCCAGTACTTC. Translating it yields CASSVTALAGSPSGTQYF.

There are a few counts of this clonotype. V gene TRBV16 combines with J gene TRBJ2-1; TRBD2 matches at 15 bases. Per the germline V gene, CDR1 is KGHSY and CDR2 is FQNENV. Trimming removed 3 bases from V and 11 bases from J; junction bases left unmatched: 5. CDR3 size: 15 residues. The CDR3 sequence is CASSHGLAGGFQQFF. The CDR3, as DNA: TGTGCCAGCAGCCACGGACTAGCGGGAGGGTTTCAGCAGTTCTTC.

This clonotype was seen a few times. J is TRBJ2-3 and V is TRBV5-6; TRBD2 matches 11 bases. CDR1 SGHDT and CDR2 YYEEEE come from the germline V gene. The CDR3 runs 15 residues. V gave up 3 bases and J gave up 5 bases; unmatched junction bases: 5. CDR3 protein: CASSSLAGAVDTQYF. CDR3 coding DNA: TGTGCCAGCAGCTCACTAGCGGGAGCGGTAGATACGCAGTATTTT.

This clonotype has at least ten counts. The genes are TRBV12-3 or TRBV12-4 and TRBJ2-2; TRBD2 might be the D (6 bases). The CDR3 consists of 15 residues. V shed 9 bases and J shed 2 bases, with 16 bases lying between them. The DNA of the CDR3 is TGTGCCAGTACCCCCGGGACTCCAAACACCGGGGAGCTGTTTTTT. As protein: CASTPGTPNTGELFF.

CDR3 loop: CASSPRSVPDYEQYF. In DNA form, the CDR3 reads TGTGCCAGCAGCCCCCGCTCCGTGCCTGATTACGAGCAGTACTTC. The chain employs TRBV7-2 and TRBJ2-7; D is unresolved. This CDR3 contains 15 residues. Looked up from germline, CDR1 is SGHTA and CDR2 is FQGNSA. V was cut by 5 bases and J by 4 bases, with 18 bases left in between. Variable domain in full (rest from reference TRBV7-2 and TRBJ2-7): GAGVSQSPSNKVTEKGKDVELRCDPISGHTALYWYRQSLGQGLEFLIYFQGNSAPDKSGLPSDRFSAERTGGSVSTLTIQRTQQEDSAVYLCASSPRSVPDYEQYFGPGTRLTVT.

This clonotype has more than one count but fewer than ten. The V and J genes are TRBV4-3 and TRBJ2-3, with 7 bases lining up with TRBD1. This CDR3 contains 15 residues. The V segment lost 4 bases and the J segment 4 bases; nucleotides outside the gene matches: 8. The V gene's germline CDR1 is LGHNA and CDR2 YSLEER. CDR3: CASSLEGAFADTQYF. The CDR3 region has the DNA TGCGCCAGCAGCCTTGAGGGGGCGTTCGCAGATACGCAGTATTTT.

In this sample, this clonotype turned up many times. In DNA, the CDR3 is TGTGCCAGCAGGCCCGACGGTGGCTCCTATAATTCACCCCTCCACTTT. Translated: CASRPDGGSYNSPLHF. V and J are TRBV7-2 and TRBJ1-6; D call uncertain. V lost 6 bases, J lost 0 bases, and 12 bases lay in between. Germline lookup yields CDR1 SGHTA and CDR2 FQGNSA. The CDR3 runs 16 residues.

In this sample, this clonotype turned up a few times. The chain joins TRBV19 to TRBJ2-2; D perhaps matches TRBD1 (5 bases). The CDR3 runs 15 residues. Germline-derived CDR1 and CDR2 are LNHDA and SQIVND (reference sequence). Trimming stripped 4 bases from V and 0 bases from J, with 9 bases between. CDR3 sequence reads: CASSRRGSNTGELFF. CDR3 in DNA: TGTGCCAGTAGTAGAAGGGGATCGAACACCGGGGAGCTGTTTTTT.

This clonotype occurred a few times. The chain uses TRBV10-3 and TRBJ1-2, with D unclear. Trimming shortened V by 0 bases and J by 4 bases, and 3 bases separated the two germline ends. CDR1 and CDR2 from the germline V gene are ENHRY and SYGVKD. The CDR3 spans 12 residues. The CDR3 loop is CAISESGYGYTF. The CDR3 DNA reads TGTGCCATCAGTGAGTCGGGCTATGGCTACACCTTC.

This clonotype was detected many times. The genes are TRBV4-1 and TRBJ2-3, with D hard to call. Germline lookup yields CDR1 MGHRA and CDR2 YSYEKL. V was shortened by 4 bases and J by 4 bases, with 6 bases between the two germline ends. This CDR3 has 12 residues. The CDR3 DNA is TGCGCCAGCAGCCGGTCTTCAGATACGCAGTATTTT. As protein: CASSRSSDTQYF.

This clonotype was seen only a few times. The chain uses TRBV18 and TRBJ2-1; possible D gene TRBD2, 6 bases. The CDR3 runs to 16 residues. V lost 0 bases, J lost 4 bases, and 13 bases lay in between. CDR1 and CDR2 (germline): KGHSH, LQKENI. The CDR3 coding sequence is TGTGCCAGCTCACCACCGGCGGGGACCCCTTACAATGAGCAGTTCTTC. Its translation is CASSPPAGTPYNEQFF.

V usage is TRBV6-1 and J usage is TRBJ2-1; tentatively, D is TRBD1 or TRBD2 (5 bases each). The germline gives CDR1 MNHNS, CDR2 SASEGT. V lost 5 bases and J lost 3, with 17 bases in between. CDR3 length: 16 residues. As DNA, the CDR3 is TGTGCCAGCAGTCCCCACACAGGAGGTTACTACAATGAGCAGTTCTTC. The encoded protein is CASSPHTGGYYNEQFF.

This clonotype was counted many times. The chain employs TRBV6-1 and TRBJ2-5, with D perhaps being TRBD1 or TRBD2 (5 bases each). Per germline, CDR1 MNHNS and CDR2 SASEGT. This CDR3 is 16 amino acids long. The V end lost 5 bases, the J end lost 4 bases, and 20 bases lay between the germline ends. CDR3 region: CASSPSRTGTPETQYF. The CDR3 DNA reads TGTGCCAGCAGTCCTAGCCGCACGGGGACCCCAGAGACCCAGTACTTC.

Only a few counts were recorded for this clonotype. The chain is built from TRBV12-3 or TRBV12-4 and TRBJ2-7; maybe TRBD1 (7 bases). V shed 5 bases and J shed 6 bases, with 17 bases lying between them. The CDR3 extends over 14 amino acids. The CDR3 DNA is TGTGCCAGCAGTCAGACAGGGACTGTTTCCGAGCAGTACTTC. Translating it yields CASSQTGTVSEQYF.